The text below deals with one T cell receptor (beta chain). What it binds is not known. A junction end diverges from the germline sequence, so it may reflect a read error. The assay was immunoSEQ multiplex PCR, and TCRdb's table has in-frame clones only and misses some. The repertoire includes roughly 80,000 clones, more than 85% of them detected once, and 0.65% to 0.8% sits in the top ten. This sample was included in a study of cytomegalovirus exposure and HLA in healthy donors. Whole-study context: Per a later analysis, the roughly 690 first-cohort and some 110 validation repertoires shared one platform.

CDR1 and CDR2 from the germline V gene are SEHNR and FQNEAQ (reference sequence). The length of the CDR3 is 15 residues. Whole-study findings and limits: Reports showed the classifier diagnosing cytomegalovirus status with high specificity and sensitivity. Cytomegalovirus-associated status was assigned to 150 to 200 TCR beta chains.

This clonotype originated in a man younger than 35 in good health and CMV-seronegative. This chain connects TRBV7-9 to TRBJ2-2; perhaps TRBD2 as D (5 bases). Input material: PBMCs. CDR3 region: CASSPPGSWAGELLF. In nucleotides, the CDR3 is TGTGCCAGCAGCCCACCGGGATCCTGGGCCGGGGAGCTGCTTTTT.